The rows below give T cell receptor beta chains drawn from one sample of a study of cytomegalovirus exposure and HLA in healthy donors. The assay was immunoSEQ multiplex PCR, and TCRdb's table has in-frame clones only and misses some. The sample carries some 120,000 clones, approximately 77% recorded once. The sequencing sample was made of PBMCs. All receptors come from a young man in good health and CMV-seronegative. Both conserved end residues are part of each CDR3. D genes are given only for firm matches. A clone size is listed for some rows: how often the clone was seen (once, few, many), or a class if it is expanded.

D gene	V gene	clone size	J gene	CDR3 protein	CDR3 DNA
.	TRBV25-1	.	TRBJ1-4	CASKGQATNEKLFF	TGTGCCAGCAAGGGGCAAGCAACTAATGAAAAACTGTTTTTT
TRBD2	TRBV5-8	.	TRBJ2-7	CASSSSGDFPYEQYF	TGTGCCAGCAGCTCTAGCGGGGACTTTCCCTACGAGCAGTACTTC
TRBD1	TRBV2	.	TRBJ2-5	CASSEAHHRGRETQYF	TGTGCCAGCAGTGAAGCGCATCACAGGGGGCGAGAGACCCAGTACTTC
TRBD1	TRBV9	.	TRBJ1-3	CASSVQQGPDTIYF	TGTGCCAGCAGCGTACAACAGGGGCCGGACACCATATATTTT
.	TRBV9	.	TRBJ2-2	CASSSEGLNTGELFF	TGTGCCAGCAGCTCCGAGGGACTCAACACCGGGGAGCTGTTTTTT
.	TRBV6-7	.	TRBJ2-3	CASSFTVSSTDTQYF	TGTGCCAGCAGTTTTACAGTGAGTAGCACAGATACGCAGTATTTT
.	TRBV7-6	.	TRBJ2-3	CASSSERVATDTQYF	TGTGCCAGCAGCTCCGAACGGGTAGCTACAGATACGCAGTATTTT
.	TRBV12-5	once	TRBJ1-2	CASGLAGQPPYGYTF	TGTGCTAGTGGTTTGGCCGGACAGCCTCCCTATGGCTACACCTTC
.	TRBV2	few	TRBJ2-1	CASRDYQDRNEQFF	TGTGCCAGCAGGGACTACCAAGACCGCAATGAGCAGTTCTTC
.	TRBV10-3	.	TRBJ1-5	CAISTGNQPQHF	TGTGCCATCTCAACAGGGAATCAGCCCCAGCATTTT
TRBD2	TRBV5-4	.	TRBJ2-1	CASSFDLAGGLFF	TGTGCCAGCAGCTTTGATCTAGCGGGGGGGCTGTTCTTC
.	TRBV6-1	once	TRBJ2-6	CASSVTPGGSGANVLTF	TGTGCCAGCAGTGTGACACCCGGGGGCTCTGGGGCCAACGTCCTGACTTTC
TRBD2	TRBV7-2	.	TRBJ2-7	CASSFDTTIAGGPHGEQYF	TGTGCCAGCAGCTTCGACACTACAATAGCGGGGGGACCTCATGGCGAGCAGTACTTC
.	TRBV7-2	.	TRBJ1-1	CASSLKGEGTEAFF	TGTGCCAGCAGCTTAAAGGGGGAGGGCACTGAAGCTTTCTTT
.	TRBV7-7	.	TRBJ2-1	CASSPRPGNEQFF	TGTGCCAGCAGCCCCCGCCCCGGGAATGAGCAGTTCTTC
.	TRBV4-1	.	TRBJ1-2	CASSQVGRGDYGYTF	TGCGCCAGCAGCCAAGTCGGCAGGGGCGACTATGGCTACACCTTC
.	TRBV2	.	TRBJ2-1	CASRNWGRGVDNEQFF	TGTGCCAGCAGAAACTGGGGGAGGGGGGTGGACAATGAGCAGTTCTTC
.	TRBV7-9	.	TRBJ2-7	CSSSSRVAYEQYF	TGTTCCAGCAGCAGCAGGGTGGCCTACGAGCAGTACTTC
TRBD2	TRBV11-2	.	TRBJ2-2	CASSLRSLAGGLNTGELFF	TGTGCCAGCAGTCTACGTAGCCTAGCGGGGGGGCTGAACACCGGGGAGCTGTTTTTT
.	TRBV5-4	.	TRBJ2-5	CASSLRGGVKETQYF	TGTGCCAGCAGCCTCCGGGGAGGAGTGAAGGAGACCCAGTACTTC
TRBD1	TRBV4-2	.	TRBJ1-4	CASSQEGQGNEKLFF	TGTGCCAGCAGCCAAGAAGGACAGGGGAATGAAAAACTGTTTTTT
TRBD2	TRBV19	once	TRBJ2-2	CASSYLAGGSGELFF	TGTGCCAGTAGTTACCTAGCGGGGGGATCCGGGGAGCTGTTTTTT
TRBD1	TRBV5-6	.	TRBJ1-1	CASSLVTRQGSLAFF	TGTGCCAGCAGCTTGGTCACCCGACAGGGCAGTCTAGCTTTCTTT
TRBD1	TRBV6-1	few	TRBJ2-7	CASSGDRGSEQYF	TGTGCCAGCAGTGGAGACAGGGGTAGTGAGCAGTACTTC
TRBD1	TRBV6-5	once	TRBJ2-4	CASSYGGQQNIQYF	TGTGCCAGCAGTTACGGGGGACAGCAAAACATTCAGTACTTC
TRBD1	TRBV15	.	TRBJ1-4	CATSRDLPDRGRGRTNEKLFF	TGTGCCACCAGCAGAGACTTACCGGACAGGGGGCGGGGTAGGACTAATGAAAAACTGTTTTTT
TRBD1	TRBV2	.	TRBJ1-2	CARQGADGYTF	TGTGCCAGACAGGGGGCTGATGGCTACACCTTC
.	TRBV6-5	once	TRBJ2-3	CASRMTGRTDTQYF	TGTGCCAGCAGGATGACAGGGAGGACAGATACGCAGTATTTT
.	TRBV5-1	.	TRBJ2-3	CASSLAHLTDTQYF	TGCGCCAGCAGCTTGGCACACCTCACAGATACGCAGTATTTT
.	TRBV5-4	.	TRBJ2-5	CASSTDRGETQYF	TGTGCCAGCAGCACCGACAGAGGAGAGACCCAGTACTTC
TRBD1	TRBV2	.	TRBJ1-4	CASSDRLGGEKLFF	TGTGCCAGCAGTGATCGTTTAGGGGGCGAAAAACTGTTTTTT
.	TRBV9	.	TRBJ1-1	CASSIQGFSEAFF	TGTGCCAGCAGCATCCAGGGTTTCAGTGAAGCTTTCTTT
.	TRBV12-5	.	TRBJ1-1	CASGLVQFGRVNTEAFF	TGTGCTAGTGGTTTGGTACAGTTCGGCAGGGTGAACACTGAAGCTTTCTTT
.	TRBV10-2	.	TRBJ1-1	CASSESRGGTEAFF	TGCGCCAGCAGTGAGTCAAGGGGCGGAACTGAAGCTTTCTTT
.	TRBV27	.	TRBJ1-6	CASSFSTPTTGSPLHF	TGTGCCAGCAGTTTCTCGACTCCAACTACGGGATCACCCCTCCACTTT
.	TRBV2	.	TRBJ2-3	CASSEPEAGRDTQYF	TGTGCCAGCAGTGAACCCGAGGCGGGTAGAGATACGCAGTATTTT
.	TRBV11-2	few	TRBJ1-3	CASSRSGGTGNTIYF	TGTGCCAGCAGCCGAAGCGGGGGAACTGGAAACACCATATATTTT
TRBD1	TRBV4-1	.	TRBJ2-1	CASSQRGQYNEQFF	TGCGCCAGCAGCCAAAGGGGGCAGTACAATGAGCAGTTCTTC
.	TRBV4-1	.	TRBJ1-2	CASSQDIADGYTF	TGCGCCAGCAGCCAAGATATCGCGGATGGCTACACCTTC
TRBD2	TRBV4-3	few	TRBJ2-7	CASSQGLASDEQYF	TGCGCCAGCAGCCAGGGACTAGCGTCTGACGAGCAGTACTTC
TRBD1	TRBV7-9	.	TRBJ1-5	CASSLSGQGRIQPQHF	TGTGCCAGCAGCTTATCCGGACAGGGAAGGATTCAGCCCCAGCATTTT
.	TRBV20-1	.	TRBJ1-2	CSADEGLGYTF	TGCAGTGCCGACGAAGGACTAGGCTACACCTTC
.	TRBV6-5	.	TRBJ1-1	CASTKGGEMNTEAFF	TGTGCCAGCACGAAAGGGGGAGAAATGAACACTGAAGCTTTCTTT
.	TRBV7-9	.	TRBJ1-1	CASSLPSSEAFF	TGTGCCAGCAGCCTTCCGTCCTCGGAAGCTTTCTTT
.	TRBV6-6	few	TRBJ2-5	CASSSDSRGTQYF	TGTGCCAGCAGTTCGGACTCACGGGGGACCCAGTACTTC
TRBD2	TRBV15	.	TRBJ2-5	CATSRETGLAGETQYF	TGTGCCACCAGCAGAGAGACGGGACTAGCGGGGGAGACCCAGTACTTC
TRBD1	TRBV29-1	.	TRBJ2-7	CSVGQGALHEQYF	TGCAGCGTGGGACAGGGGGCCCTACACGAGCAGTACTTC
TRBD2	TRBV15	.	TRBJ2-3	CATSRLRGVTDTQYF	TGTGCCACCAGCAGGTTACGGGGGGTTACAGATACGCAGTATTTT
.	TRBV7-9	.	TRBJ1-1	CASSLTGTPREAFF	TGTGCCAGCAGCTTGACCGGGACACCACGTGAAGCTTTCTTT